This T cell receptor (beta chain) was identified during a study of T cells in Graves' hyperthyroidism and ophthalmopathy. Germline assignment: CDR1 SGHRS and CDR2 YFSETQ. Between the trimmed V and J ends, which lost 2 bases and 4 bases, there was a span of 10 bases. The CDR3 is 14 amino acids. Researchers amplified the TCR beta CDR3 regions from RNA transcripts. HTBI primers were employed in a first-round RT-PCR of the TCR CDR3. TCRdb re-called the multiplex PCR reads with MiXCR, one entry per CDR3 protein. This sample yields under 350,000 distinct CDR3 sequences, of which about 15% are seen a single time; around 57% belongs to the top ten. This clonotype was seen at least ten times.

V and J are TRBV5-1 and TRBJ2-1; D is undetermined. Sample: blood. This receptor was obtained from a woman aged 55-69 years with Graves' ophthalmopathy. The chain's CDR3 is CASSFGVSYNEQFF. CDR3 sequence (DNA): TGCGCCAGCAGCTTCGGAGTCTCATACAATGAGCAGTTCTTC.